Listed below are T cell receptor beta chains from one sample, sequenced in a study of blood T cells in healthy people across ages. In TCRdb, the 5' RACE reads were re-called with MiXCR into one record per CDR3 protein. The sample includes approximately 810,000 distinct CDR3 sequences, about 28% of them seen just once. What was sequenced was blood. Receptors were obtained from a woman aged 80 or over in good health. The CDR3 runs from the conserved cysteine through the conserved F or W. The D gene is left open where the match is weak. Clone size is not always given. Where it is, it says once, few, many or a class for expanded clones.

>TRBJ2-3|many|TRBD2|TRBV5-4
CASSRTSGGAFDTQYF
TGTGCCAGCAGCCGGACTAGCGGGGGGGCATTTGATACGCAGTATTTT
>TRBJ2-7|NA|NA|TRBV6-2/TRBV6-3
CASMSVGYEQYF
TGTGCCAGCATGAGTGTAGGCTACGAGCAGTACTTC
>TRBJ1-2|many|NA|TRBV12-3/TRBV12-4
CASSWTPSNYGYTF
TGTGCCAGCAGTTGGACTCCGTCAAACTATGGCTACACCTTC
>TRBJ2-1|NA|TRBD2|TRBV4-2
CASSQDWGLAGNEQFF
TGTGCCAGCAGCCAAGATTGGGGACTAGCGGGCAATGAGCAGTTCTTC
>TRBJ1-5|NA|NA|TRBV6-1
CASSEAHGNQPQHF
TGTGCCAGCAGTGAAGCCCACGGCAATCAGCCCCAGCATTTT
>TRBJ1-1|NA|TRBD1|TRBV12-3/TRBV12-4
CASRTQGKNTEAFF
TGTGCCAGCAGGACACAGGGGAAGAACACTGAAGCTTTCTTT
>TRBJ2-1|NA|NA|TRBV7-2
CASSLAWIRVSLDEQFF
TGTGCCAGCAGCTTAGCGTGGATTCGAGTCTCACTTGATGAGCAGTTCTTC
>TRBJ2-1|many|TRBD1|TRBV6-2/TRBV6-3
CASSYLGQSLQFF
TGTGCCAGCAGTTACCTGGGACAGTCTTTACAGTTCTTC
>TRBJ2-1|many|TRBD2|TRBV6-5
CASTPGRGGYNEQFF
TGTGCCAGCACCCCCGGGCGGGGGGGATACAATGAGCAGTTCTTC
>TRBJ2-2|few|NA|TRBV7-9
CASSLLGVSGELFF
TGTGCCAGCAGCTTATTGGGGGTCTCCGGGGAGCTGTTTTTT
>TRBJ1-2|few|NA|TRBV6-1
CASSERTDSFYGYTF
TGTGCCAGCAGTGAAAGAACAGATTCTTTCTATGGCTACACCTTC
>TRBJ1-2|NA|NA|TRBV7-9
CASKPGTPTYGYTF
TGTGCCAGCAAACCTGGGACACCGACATATGGCTACACCTTC
>TRBJ2-4|many|TRBD2|TRBV7-2
CASSSGGGADAKNIQYF
TGTGCCAGCAGCTCCGGCGGGGGGGCCGATGCCAAAAACATTCAGTACTTC
>TRBJ2-7|NA|TRBD1|TRBV20-1
CSAAQGAVSYNEQYF
TGCAGTGCTGCTCAGGGGGCGGTCTCCTACAATGAGCAGTACTTC
>TRBJ1-5|NA|TRBD1|TRBV3-1
CASSQATGGAEPQHF
TGTGCCAGCAGCCAAGCGACAGGGGGCGCGGAGCCCCAGCATTTT
>TRBJ2-3|many|TRBD2|TRBV6-2/TRBV6-3
CASSYSGSGGADTQYF
TGTGCCAGCAGTTACTCGGGTAGCGGGGGAGCAGATACGCAGTATTTT
>TRBJ1-5|many|NA|TRBV7-2
CASSLEGGENQPQHF
TGTGCCAGCAGCTTAGAGGGTGGTGAGAATCAGCCCCAGCATTTT
>TRBJ1-6|NA|NA|TRBV6-5
CASTPSVQGWSPLHF
TGTGCCAGCACCCCGAGCGTACAGGGTTGGTCACCCCTCCACTTT
>TRBJ2-1|NA|TRBD2|TRBV5-1
CASSLASSGGEETQFF
TGCGCCAGCAGCTTGGCCAGTAGCGGGGGTGAAGAGACCCAGTTCTTC
>TRBJ2-7|NA|TRBD2|TRBV12-3/TRBV12-4
CASSLVLAGGPYEQYF
TGTGCCAGCAGCCTAGTCCTAGCGGGAGGACCCTACGAGCAGTACTTC
>TRBJ1-6|NA|NA|TRBV6-2/TRBV6-3
CASTPTRQSNSPLHF
TGTGCCAGCACTCCAACGCGACAGTCAAATTCACCCCTCCACTTT
>TRBJ2-2|few|TRBD2|TRBV20-1
CSARKAGGPDGELFF
TGCAGTGCTAGAAAGGCGGGGGGGCCGGACGGGGAGCTGTTTTTT
>TRBJ1-5|NA|NA|TRBV25-1
CASSAQGPPQHF
TGTGCCAGCAGTGCACAGGGTCCGCCCCAGCATTTT
>TRBJ2-7|NA|TRBD1|TRBV7-6
CASSRGTGGSHEQYF
TGTGCCAGCAGCCGCGGGACAGGGGGTTCCCACGAGCAGTACTTC
>TRBJ2-1|few|TRBD1|TRBV4-2
CASSQGTGEYEQFF
TGTGCCAGCAGCCAAGGGACAGGGGAATATGAGCAGTTCTTC
>TRBJ1-4|NA|NA|TRBV6-2/TRBV6-3
CASSYYGTNEKLFF
TGTGCCAGCAGCTATTATGGAACTAATGAAAAACTGTTTTTT
>TRBJ1-2|many|NA|TRBV20-1
CSARQGTNYGYTF
TGCAGTGCTAGACAGGGAACTAACTATGGCTACACCTTC
>TRBJ2-7|NA|TRBD2|TRBV7-2
CASSLGSGGNNEQYF
TGTGCTAGCAGCTTAGGCAGCGGGGGGAACAATGAGCAGTACTTC
>TRBJ1-2|few|TRBD1|TRBV29-1
CSVERLRDRGSHTF
TGCAGCGTTGAAAGGTTACGGGACAGGGGGTCCCACACCTTC
>TRBJ2-7|NA|TRBD2|TRBV7-2
CASSFRLGTNEQYF
TGTGCCAGCAGCTTTCGGTTGGGGACTAACGAGCAGTACTTC
>TRBJ2-1|NA|NA|TRBV11-3
CASSLTDGSYNEQFF
TGTGCCAGCAGCTTAACGGACGGATCCTACAATGAGCAGTTCTTC
>TRBJ1-6|many|TRBD1|TRBV20-1
CSARDDRGSYNSPLHF
TGCAGTGCTAGAGATGACAGGGGATCCTATAATTCACCCCTCCACTTT
>TRBJ2-1|many|NA|TRBV10-2
CASSGTDNNEQFF
TGCGCCAGCAGTGGCACGGACAACAATGAGCAGTTCTTC
>TRBJ1-5|many|TRBD1|TRBV7-2
CASSPGTGGNDQPQHF
TGTGCCAGCAGCCCAGGGACAGGGGGGAACGATCAGCCCCAGCATTTT
>TRBJ1-5|NA|NA|TRBV7-8
CASSCDTANQPQHF
TGTGCCAGCAGCTGCGATACAGCAAATCAGCCCCAGCATTTT
>TRBJ2-1|few|TRBD1|TRBV18
CASSPTGTAHPGNEQFF
TGTGCCAGCTCACCTACCGGGACAGCCCACCCGGGCAATGAGCAGTTCTTC
>TRBJ1-1|once|TRBD1|TRBV18
CASSQPLPGGARVTEAFF
TGTGCCAGCTCACAACCCTTACCAGGGGGCGCACGGGTCACTGAAGCTTTCTTT